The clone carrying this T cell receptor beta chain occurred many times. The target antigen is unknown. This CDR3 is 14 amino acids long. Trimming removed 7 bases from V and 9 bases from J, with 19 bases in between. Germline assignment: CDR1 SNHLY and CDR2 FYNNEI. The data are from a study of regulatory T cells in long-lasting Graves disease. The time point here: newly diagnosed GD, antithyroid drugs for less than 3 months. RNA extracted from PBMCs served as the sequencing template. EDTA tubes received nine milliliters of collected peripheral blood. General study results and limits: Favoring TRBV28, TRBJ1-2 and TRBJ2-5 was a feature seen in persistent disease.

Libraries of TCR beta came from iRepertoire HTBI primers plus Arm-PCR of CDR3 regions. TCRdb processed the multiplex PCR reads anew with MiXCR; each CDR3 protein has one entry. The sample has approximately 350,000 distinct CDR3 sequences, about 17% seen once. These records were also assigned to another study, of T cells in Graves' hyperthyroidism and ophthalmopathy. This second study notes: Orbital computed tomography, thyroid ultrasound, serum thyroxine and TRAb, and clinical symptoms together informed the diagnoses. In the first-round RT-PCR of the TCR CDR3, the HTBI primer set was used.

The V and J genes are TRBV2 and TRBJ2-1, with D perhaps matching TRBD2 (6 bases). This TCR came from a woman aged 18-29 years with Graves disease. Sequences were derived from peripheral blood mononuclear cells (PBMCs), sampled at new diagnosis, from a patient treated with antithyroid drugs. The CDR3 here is CASTLGSSRGEQFF. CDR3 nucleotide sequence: TGTGCCAGCACTCTCGGGAGCTCCCGGGGTGAGCAGTTCTTC.